A single sample gave rise to the 24 T cell receptor beta chains below, sequenced in a study of cytotoxic CD8 clonotypes in ibrutinib-treated CLL. Some clones are missing from TCRdb's copy, which holds only in-frame ones; the method was immunoSEQ multiplex PCR. Of about 68,000 clones listed, more than 60% are singletons. This sample comprised PBMCs, obtained after 12 months of ibrutinib treatment. The source of these receptors is a human donor with chronic lymphocytic leukemia.

The DNA of the CDR3 is TGTGCCAGTAGTACCTCTCGGGGTAGGAATTCACCCCTCCACTTT. Translating gives CASSTSRGRNSPLHF. The chain uses TRBV19 and TRBJ1-6; the D is unclear. The ends were cut back, 4 bases at V and 7 bases at J, with 14 bases in the middle. Looked up from germline, CDR1 is LNHDA and CDR2 is SQIVND (reference sequence). The CDR3 sequence is 15 residues long.

V is TRBV11-2 and J is TRBJ2-7; D possibly corresponds to TRBD2 (7 bases). V was shortened by 2 bases and J by 1 base, with 12 bases between the two germline ends. This CDR3 spans 15 amino acids. Germline V gene sequence: CDR1 SGHAT, CDR2 FQNNGV. CDR3 sequence reads: CASSLRGGGSYEQYF. The CDR3 bases are TGTGCCAGCAGCTTAAGGGGGGGTGGTTCCTACGAGCAGTACTTC.

The chain's CDR3 is CASSIPSVDTDTQYF. The CDR3 coding sequence is TGTGCCAGTAGTATCCCCAGTGTAGACACAGATACGCAGTATTTT. The gene calls are TRBV19 and TRBJ2-3; D not certain. Germline V gene data show CDR1 as LNHDA and CDR2 as SQIVND (reference sequence). There are 15 residues in the CDR3. With 3 bases removed from V and 2 bases from J, the gap between germline ends came to 12 bases.

The rearrangement uses TRBV5-4 and TRBJ1-2; no clear D. V was cut by 2 bases and J by 0 bases, with 20 bases left in between. CDR1 SGHNT and CDR2 YYREEE come from the germline V gene (reference sequence). This CDR3 region has 18 residues. CDR3 sequence (DNA): TGTGCCAGCAGCTTAGCGGAGAGATACATACCCTCTAACTATGGCTACACCTTC. The encoded protein is CASSLAERYIPSNYGYTF.

The rearrangement joins TRBV10-3 to TRBJ2-3; the D gene is possibly TRBD1 (6 bases). Germline CDR1 is ENHRY and CDR2 is SYGVKD. V gave up 2 bases and J gave up 4 bases, with 13 bases separating them. This CDR3 comprises 15 residues. The CDR3 region has the DNA TGTGCCATCAGTGAGACGGGACATTCGGCAGATACGCAGTATTTT. It codes for CAISETGHSADTQYF.

The chain combines TRBV18 with TRBJ2-7, with 10 bases aligning to TRBD1. CDR3 length equals 14 residues. Germline assignment: CDR1 KGHSH and CDR2 LQKENI. V lost 4 bases and J lost 6; bases outside the gene matches: 6. The CDR3 coding sequence is TGTGCCAGCTCACTTTCGACAGGGGGCGGCGAGCAGTACTTC. Amino acid sequence: CASSLSTGGGEQYF.

The chain combines TRBV19 with TRBJ1-2; TRBD1 aligns across 7 bases. The CDR3 consists of 14 residues. Germline values: CDR1 LNHDA, CDR2 SQIVND (reference sequence). Trimming at V came to 3 bases and at J to 8 bases, leaving 9 bases not matched to a gene. The DNA of the CDR3 is TGTGCCAGTAGTATCAGACAGGGCCCTCGAGGCTACACCTTC. This sequence encodes CASSIRQGPRGYTF. The whole variable domain, filled in from reference TRBV19 and TRBJ1-2, reads DGGITQSPKYLFRKEGQNVTLSCEQNLNHDAMYWYRQDPGQGLRLIYYSQIVNDFQKGDIAEGYSVSREKKESFPLTVTSAQKNPTAFYLCASSIRQGPRGYTFGSGTRLTVV.

The CDR3 DNA sequence: TGCGCCAGCAGCCTTGCTGGAGACGGCACAGATACGCAGTATTTT. Translating it yields CASSLAGDGTDTQYF. The rearrangement uses TRBV5-1 and TRBJ2-3, with no clear D. The germline CDR1 and CDR2 sequences are SGHRS and YFSETQ. The V and J ends lost 4 bases and 1 base respectively, with 13 bases between them. The CDR3 consists of 15 residues.

The table lists this clone with a few counts. The chain employs TRBV20-1 and TRBJ1-6, with D perhaps TRBD1 (5 bases). Germline V gene data show CDR1 as DFQATT and CDR2 as SNEGSKA (reference sequence). This CDR3 is 9 amino acids long. V lost 5 bases and J lost 16, with 9 bases in between. CDR3: CSAGAFLHF. In DNA form, the CDR3 reads TGCAGTGCTGGGGCCTTTCTCCACTTT.

This chain connects TRBV5-4 to TRBJ1-2, with D maybe TRBD1 (5 bases). Germline V gene data show CDR1 as SGHNT and CDR2 as YYREEE (reference sequence). V was pared by 1 base and J by 5 bases, with 18 bases between. The CDR3 loop spans 16 amino acids. The CDR3 is CASSLPISGSPYGYTF. The CDR3 DNA is TGTGCCAGCAGCTTGCCAATCTCAGGGAGCCCTTATGGCTACACCTTC. Based on the CDR3 plus reference TRBV5-4 and TRBJ1-2, the full variable domain is ETGVTQSPTHLIKTRGQQVTLRCSSQSGHNTVSWYQQALGQGPQFIFQYYREEENGRGNFPPRFSGLQFPNYSSELNVNALELDDSALYLCASSLPISGSPYGYTFGSGTRLTVV.

The chain has TRBV30 and TRBJ2-7, with D uncertain. V lost 2 bases, J lost 4 bases, and 9 bases lay in between. The CDR3 runs 12 residues. Germline lookup yields CDR1 GTSNPN and CDR2 SVGIG (reference sequence). CDR3 loop: CAWSLGSYEQYF. The CDR3 bases are TGTGCCTGGAGTCTAGGGTCGTACGAGCAGTACTTC.

This chain connects TRBV29-1 to TRBJ2-6; no reliable D call. This CDR3 has 16 residues. Trimming stripped 6 bases from V and 1 base from J, with 16 bases between. Germline-derived CDR1 and CDR2 are SQVTM and ANQGSEA. The CDR3 nucleotides are TGCAGCGTACTCAGCTGGGTAGATTCTGGGGCCAACGTCCTGACTTTC. Translated: CSVLSWVDSGANVLTF.

The chain carries TRBV27 and TRBJ1-6; 7 bases map to TRBD1. V lost 6 bases, J lost 5 bases, and 4 bases stayed unmatched. The CDR3 contains 14 residues. Germline V gene data show CDR1 as MNHEY and CDR2 as SMNVEV (reference sequence). CDR3 loop: CASSGTANNSPLHF. The CDR3 bases are TGTGCCAGCAGCGGGACAGCCAATAATTCACCCCTCCACTTT.

The chain employs TRBV30 and TRBJ1-4, with D unclear. The CDR3 length is 14 residues. V lost 0 bases and J lost 0, with 5 bases in between. CDR1 and CDR2 (germline): GTSNPN, SVGIG (reference sequence). CDR3 in amino acids: CAWSVDATNEKLFF. In nucleotides, the CDR3 is TGTGCCTGGAGTGTCGACGCAACTAATGAAAAACTGTTTTTT.

This rearrangement joins TRBV7-2 to TRBJ2-7, with a possible D match to TRBD2 (6 bases). Looked up from germline, CDR1 is SGHTA and CDR2 is FQGNSA. The CDR3 spans 16 residues. Trimming pared 1 base from V and 1 base from J, leaving 14 bases between. In DNA, the CDR3 is TGTGCCAGCAGCTTAGATACGGGGGTAGGGTCCTACGAGCAGTACTTC. This translates into CASSLDTGVGSYEQYF.

This clone was recorded once. The rearrangement joins TRBV6-5 to TRBJ2-1, with 7 bases that match TRBD1. The CDR3 runs 13 residues. J was trimmed by 4 bases and V by 6 bases; bases with no gene match: 3. CDR1 is MNHEY, CDR2 SVGAGI, per germline. The DNA for the CDR3 is TGTGCCAGCAGGCAGACAGGGTACAATGAGCAGTTCTTC. Its translation is CASRQTGYNEQFF.

This chain connects TRBV29-1 to TRBJ1-1, with D unresolved. The V end was cut by 4 bases, the J end by 0 bases, with 15 bases between. The germline V gene has CDR1 SQVTM and CDR2 ANQGSEA. The CDR3 sequence is 15 residues long. CDR3 protein: CSVAGTEGVNTEAFF. In nucleotides, the CDR3 is TGCAGCGTTGCGGGCACAGAAGGTGTGAACACTGAAGCTTTCTTT.

This chain uses TRBV2 with TRBJ2-1, with D unclear. V lost 7 bases and J 4 bases, leaving 8 bases between the germline ends. The CDR3 is 12 amino acids. The V gene's germline CDR1 is SNHLY and CDR2 FYNNEI. The CDR3 spells CASIGNYNEQFF. The CDR3 DNA is TGTGCCAGCATCGGCAATTACAATGAGCAGTTCTTC.

The chain joins TRBV30 to TRBJ2-7, with TRBD1 matching over 9 bases. CDR3 size: 15 residues. Germline assignment: CDR1 GTSNPN and CDR2 SVGIG (reference sequence). Unmatched junction bases numbered 6, after V lost 0 bases and J lost 3 bases. CDR3 in DNA: TGTGCCTGGAGTGTACCGGACAGGGGACACTACGAGCAGTACTTC. Protein: CAWSVPDRGHYEQYF. Based on the CDR3 plus reference TRBV30 and TRBJ2-7, the full variable domain is SQTIHQWPATLVQPVGSPLSLECTVEGTSNPNLYWYRQAAGRGLQLLFYSVGIGQISSEVPQNLSASRPQDRQFILSSKKLLLSDSGFYLCAWSVPDRGHYEQYFGPGTRLTVT.

The chain combines TRBV7-9 with TRBJ2-1; tentatively, D is TRBD1 or TRBD2 (5 bases each). The CDR3 consists of 13 residues. The ends were cut back, 4 bases at V and 5 bases at J, with 9 bases in the middle. Germline values: CDR1 SEHNR, CDR2 FQNEAQ (reference sequence). The chain's CDR3 is CASSSGRDNEQFF. Written as DNA, the CDR3 is TGTGCCAGCAGCTCGGGACGGGACAATGAGCAGTTCTTC.

V usage is TRBV7-6 and J usage is TRBJ2-5; TRBD1 matches at 8 bases. The CDR3 loop spans 14 amino acids. V shed 6 bases, J shed 4 bases, and the junction held 7 bases outside the gene matches. CDR1 SGHVS and CDR2 FNYEAQ come from the germline V gene. The CDR3 DNA is TGTGCCAGCAGTTCAACAGGGACAGGAGAGACCCAGTACTTC. It yields the protein CASSSTGTGETQYF. Based on the CDR3 plus reference TRBV7-6 and TRBJ2-5, the full variable domain is GAGVSQSPRYKVTKRGQDVALRCDPISGHVSLYWYRQALGQGPEFLTYFNYEAQQDKSGLPNDRFSAERPEGSISTLTIQRTEQRDSAMYRCASSSTGTGETQYFGPGTRLLVL.

The chain employs TRBV19 and TRBJ1-1; the D gene is possibly TRBD1 (5 bases). CDR1 and CDR2 (germline): LNHDA, SQIVND (reference sequence). Trimming cost V 10 bases and J 0 bases, with 18 bases left between them. The CDR3 has 15 residues. This chain's CDR3 is CATDGAGRMNTEAFF. The CDR3 DNA follows: TGTGCCACTGACGGCGCGGGACGGATGAACACTGAAGCTTTCTTT.

The chain carries TRBV5-4 and TRBJ2-4, with TRBD1 identical over 9 bases. V lost 6 bases and J lost 4; bases outside the gene matches: 8. This CDR3 comprises 15 residues. Per the germline V gene, CDR1 is SGHNT and CDR2 is YYREEE (reference sequence). The CDR3 DNA reads TGTGCCAGCACCCTGGGACAGGGACGAAAAAACATTCAGTACTTC. This codes for CASTLGQGRKNIQYF. Based on the CDR3 plus reference TRBV5-4 and TRBJ2-4, the full variable domain is ETGVTQSPTHLIKTRGQQVTLRCSSQSGHNTVSWYQQALGQGPQFIFQYYREEENGRGNFPPRFSGLQFPNYSSELNVNALELDDSALYLCASTLGQGRKNIQYFGAGTRLSVL.

This sequence joins TRBV19 and TRBJ2-2; 11 bases map to TRBD1. Germline-derived CDR1 and CDR2 are LNHDA and SQIVND (reference sequence). CDR3 length: 14 residues. Unmatched junction bases numbered 5, after V lost 7 bases and J lost 7 bases. CDR3 nucleotide sequence: TGTGCCAGTATCCGGACAGGGGGCTACGGGGAGCTGTTTTTT. It yields the protein CASIRTGGYGELFF.